A single sample is the source of the 19 T cell receptor beta chains below, sequenced in a study of blood T cell repertoires in COVID-19. Sequencing was performed with immunoSEQ multiplex PCR; in TCRdb, only in-frame clones are kept and a portion is missing. The sample holds about 90,000 clones, about 85% seen once. The specimen was peripheral blood. These receptors were taken from a man older than 75 with active or convalescent COVID-19.

This chain links TRBV19 with TRBJ1-4, with D possibly TRBD1 on 6 matching bases. The CDR3 consists of 13 residues. Per the germline V gene, CDR1 is LNHDA and CDR2 is SQIVND (reference sequence). V was clipped by 7 bases and J by 8 bases, with 14 bases between them. CDR3 residues: CASTNRVGEKLFF. The DNA of the CDR3 is TGTGCCAGTACGAACAGGGTGGGGGAAAAACTGTTTTTT.

This chain uses TRBV6-5 with TRBJ1-6, with 8 nucleotides matching TRBD1. Looked up from germline, CDR1 is MNHEY and CDR2 is SVGAGI. The CDR3 covers 15 residues. V lost 7 bases and J lost 6; bases outside the gene matches: 8. As DNA, the CDR3 is TGTGCCAGCAATCTGGACAGGGCTGGTAATTCACCCCTCCACTTT. Protein sequence: CASNLDRAGNSPLHF.

The chain links TRBV30 to TRBJ1-3; no clear D gene. Germline CDR1 is GTSNPN and CDR2 is SVGIG (reference sequence). Between the trimmed V and J ends, which lost 3 bases and 0 bases, there was a span of 15 bases. The length of the CDR3 is 16 residues. In nucleotides, the CDR3 is TGTGCCTGGAGCGGAGCGGCACGGCTCTCTGGAAACACCATATATTTT. This codes for CAWSGAARLSGNTIYF.

The J gene is TRBJ1-1, the V gene TRBV4-3; TRBD1 agrees at 11 bases. Germline assignment: CDR1 LGHNA and CDR2 YSLEER. Unmatched junction bases numbered 9, after V lost 3 bases and J lost 3 bases. The CDR3 is 17 amino acids. As DNA, the CDR3 is TGCGCCAGCAGCCAGGGACCGGGACAGGGGGTGTACACTGAAGCTTTCTTT. This codes for CASSQGPGQGVYTEAFF.

The chain has TRBV7-9 and TRBJ1-4, with 9 bases that match TRBD1. Germline trimming cut 4 bases from V and 6 bases from J; bases unmatched to any gene: 3. The CDR3 length is 14 residues. From germline, CDR1 is SEHNR and CDR2 FQNEAQ (reference sequence). CDR3 amino acids: CASSWGQGYEKLFF. The CDR3 nucleotides read TGTGCCAGCAGCTGGGGACAGGGATATGAAAAACTGTTTTTT.

J is TRBJ2-1 and V is TRBV5-1, with 10 bases lining up with TRBD2. Trimming cost V 0 bases and J 5 bases; bases outside gene matches: 2. The germline gives CDR1 SGHRS, CDR2 YFSETQ. The CDR3 is 15 residues long. For the CDR3, the DNA is TGCGCCAGCAGCTTGGACAGCGGGGGGGACAATGAGCAGTTCTTC. Translating it yields CASSLDSGGDNEQFF.

This sequence joins TRBV5-4 and TRBJ2-5; TRBD2 might be the D (5 bases). The germline gives CDR1 SGHNT, CDR2 YYREEE (reference sequence). The CDR3 has 14 residues. Trimming removed 2 bases at V and 4 bases at J, with 12 bases between. The CDR3 nucleotides are TGTGCCAGCAGCTTAAGTCTCCGGGGAGAGACCCAGTACTTC. Translating it yields CASSLSLRGETQYF.

This rearrangement joins TRBV27 to TRBJ2-1, with D perhaps TRBD1 (6 bases). The germline V gene encodes CDR1 MNHEY and CDR2 SMNVEV (reference sequence). Trimming removed 7 bases at V and 9 bases at J, with 13 bases between. The CDR3 runs to 12 residues. CDR3 region: CASNRAQGEQFF. The CDR3, as DNA: TGTGCCAGCAACAGGGCACAGGGTGAGCAGTTCTTC.

The V and J genes are TRBV6-2 or TRBV6-3 and TRBJ2-7; 7 nucleotides align to TRBD1. From germline, CDR1 is MNHEY and CDR2 SVGEGT. The CDR3 has 16 residues. V shed 0 bases, J shed 0 bases, and the junction held 5 bases outside the gene matches. The CDR3 DNA is TGTGCCAGCAGTTACTCGGGACAGACCAACTCCTACGAGCAGTACTTC. Protein product: CASSYSGQTNSYEQYF.

The chain couples TRBV5-5 to TRBJ1-2; tentative D call: TRBD1 (5 bases). V lost 6 bases, J lost 4 bases, and 19 bases lay in between. The CDR3 has 15 amino acids. Germline assignment: CDR1 SGHKS and CDR2 YYEKEE (reference sequence). CDR3 region: CASTRGSDPPYGYTF. The CDR3 nucleotides are TGTGCCAGCACCCGGGGGTCCGACCCCCCCTATGGCTACACCTTC.

The V call is TRBV4-3, the J call TRBJ1-2; possibly TRBD1 for D (5 bases). This CDR3 is built from 15 residues. The germline V gene has CDR1 LGHNA and CDR2 YSLEER. Trimming removed 1 base at V and 7 bases at J, with 16 bases between. CDR3 region: CASSQAPRDLGGYTF. CDR3 in DNA: TGCGCCAGCAGCCAAGCCCCCAGGGATTTGGGTGGCTACACCTTC.

V and J are TRBV12-3 or TRBV12-4 and TRBJ2-3; 7 nucleotides line up with TRBD2. The V gene end was trimmed by 4 bases and the J gene end by 14 bases; junction bases not matched to a gene: 9. The CDR3 loop spans 12 amino acids. The CDR3 protein is CASSWGTMQLYF. CDR3 nucleotide sequence: TGTGCCAGCAGTTGGGGGACTATGCAACTGTATTTT.

The V gene is TRBV6-5, the J gene TRBJ2-7; maybe TRBD2 (5 bases). The CDR3 sequence is 15 residues long. From germline, CDR1 is MNHEY and CDR2 SVGAGI. The germline V and J ends were trimmed by 7 bases and 3 bases, with 19 bases remaining between them. CDR3 bases: TGTGCCAGCAAGGGTAGGAGCGGTTCGGGCTACGAGCAGTACTTC. Amino acid sequence: CASKGRSGSGYEQYF.

V and J are TRBV28 and TRBJ2-6; 7 bases line up with TRBD2. CDR1 is MDHEN and CDR2 is SYDVKM in the germline V gene. V lost 3 bases and J lost 0; bases outside the gene matches: 5. The CDR3 runs 17 residues. Here the CDR3 reads CASSLPGRGSGANVLTF. The CDR3, as DNA: TGTGCCAGCAGTTTGCCGGGGAGGGGCTCTGGGGCCAACGTCCTGACTTTC.

This sequence joins TRBV5-1 and TRBJ2-6; 12 nucleotides line up with TRBD2. V shed 6 bases, J shed 4 bases, and the junction held 11 bases outside the gene matches. This CDR3 is 18 amino acids long. CDR1 is SGHRS, CDR2 YFSETQ, per germline. CDR3 sequence (DNA): TGCGCCAGCATGCCTAGCGGGGGGGCCCCCGGGGGGGCCAACGTCCTGACTTTC. It translates to CASMPSGGAPGGANVLTF.

The chain couples TRBV19 to TRBJ1-2; TRBD1 matches at 7 bases. The V gene's germline CDR1 is LNHDA and CDR2 SQIVND (reference sequence). The CDR3 length is 16 residues. The trim removed 8 bases at V and 8 bases at J, leaving 20 bases unmatched. The CDR3 sequence: CASSETLYRGSSGYTF. CDR3 sequence (DNA): TGTGCCAGTTCTGAGACATTGTACAGGGGCTCCTCAGGCTACACCTTC. The full variable domain, in which reference TRBV19 and TRBJ1-2 provide the parts outside the CDR3, is DGGITQSPKYLFRKEGQNVTLSCEQNLNHDAMYWYRQDPGQGLRLIYYSQIVNDFQKGDIAEGYSVSREKKESFPLTVTSAQKNPTAFYLCASSETLYRGSSGYTFGSGTRLTVV.

This chain uses TRBV5-1 with TRBJ1-4, with 12 bases aligning to TRBD1. The germline V gene has CDR1 SGHRS and CDR2 YFSETQ. CDR3 size: 15 residues. Trimming at V came to 2 bases and at J to 8 bases, leaving 4 bases not matched to a gene. The CDR3 region is CASSFGTGGSEKLFF. The CDR3 nucleotides are TGCGCCAGCAGCTTTGGGACAGGGGGCAGCGAAAAACTGTTTTTT.

V is TRBV30 and J is TRBJ2-7; D possibly corresponds to TRBD2 (5 bases). The CDR3 contains 16 residues. The germline V gene has CDR1 GTSNPN and CDR2 SVGIG (reference sequence). V shed 0 bases and J shed 6 bases, with 21 bases lying between them. The CDR3 spells CAWSVLGRGLISEQYF. CDR3 bases: TGTGCCTGGAGTGTACTGGGGAGAGGGTTAATTTCCGAGCAGTACTTC.

This chain connects TRBV6-1 to TRBJ1-2; D is perhaps TRBD1 (6 bases). Per the germline V gene, CDR1 is MNHNS and CDR2 is SASEGT. The CDR3 contains 14 residues. Between the trimmed V and J ends, which lost 1 base and 7 bases, there was a span of 13 bases. This chain's CDR3 is CASSEGAVGAGYTF. The CDR3 nucleotides read TGTGCCAGCAGTGAAGGGGCCGTGGGGGCTGGCTACACCTTC.